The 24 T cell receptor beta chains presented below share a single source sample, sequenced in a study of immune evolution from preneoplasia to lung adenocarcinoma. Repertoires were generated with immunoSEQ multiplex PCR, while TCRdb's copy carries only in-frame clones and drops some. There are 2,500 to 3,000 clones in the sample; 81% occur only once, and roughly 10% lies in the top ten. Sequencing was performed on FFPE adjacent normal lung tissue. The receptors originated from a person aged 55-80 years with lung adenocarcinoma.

Written as DNA, the CDR3 is TGTGCCAGCAGTTACTCCGGGACAGGGGATCAGCCCCAGCATTTT. Translated: CASSYSGTGDQPQHF. The chain recombines TRBV6-5 with TRBJ1-5; 10 bases fit TRBD1. CDR3 length: 15 amino acids. The V and J ends lost 0 bases and 5 bases, in that order; junction bases with no gene match: 1. Germline V gene lookup returns CDR1 MNHEY and CDR2 SVGAGI.

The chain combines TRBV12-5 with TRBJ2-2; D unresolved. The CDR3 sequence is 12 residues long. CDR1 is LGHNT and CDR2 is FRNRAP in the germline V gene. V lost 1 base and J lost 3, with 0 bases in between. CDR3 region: CASGLDTGELFF. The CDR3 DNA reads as TGTGCTAGTGGTTTGGACACCGGGGAGCTGTTTTTT. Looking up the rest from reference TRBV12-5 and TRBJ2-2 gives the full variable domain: DARVTQTPRHKVTEMGQEVTMRCQPILGHNTVFWYRQTMMQGLELLAYFRNRAPLDDSGMPKDRFSAEMPDATLATLKIQPSEPRDSAVYFCASGLDTGELFFGEGSRLTVL.

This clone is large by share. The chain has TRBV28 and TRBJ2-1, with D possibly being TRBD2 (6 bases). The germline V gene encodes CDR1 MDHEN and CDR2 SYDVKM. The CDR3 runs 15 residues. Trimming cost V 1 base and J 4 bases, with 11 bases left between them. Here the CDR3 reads CASSLYGTEYNEQFF. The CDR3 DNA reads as TGTGCCAGCAGTTTATACGGGACTGAGTACAATGAGCAGTTCTTC.

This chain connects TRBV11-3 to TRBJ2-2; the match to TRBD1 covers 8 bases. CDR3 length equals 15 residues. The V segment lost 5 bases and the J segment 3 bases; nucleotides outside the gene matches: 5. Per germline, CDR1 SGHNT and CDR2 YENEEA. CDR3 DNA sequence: TGTGCCAGCAGCCTGGACAGGGTGGACACCGGGGAGCTGTTTTTT. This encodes CASSLDRVDTGELFF.

CDR3 bases: TGTGCCAGCAGCAAAGCGTGGCGGGAGGGCTACGAGCAGTACTTC. Translation: CASSKAWREGYEQYF. The V and J genes are TRBV21-1 and TRBJ2-7; the table's D call, TRBD2, has no DNA check behind it. TRBV21-1 is noted as a pseudogene. The CDR3 contains 15 residues.

The DNA of the CDR3 is TGTGCCAGCAGCTTAGCCGGGACAGGGGGCAATGAGCAGTTCTTC. It is translated as CASSLAGTGGNEQFF. The rearrangement links TRBV11-3 to TRBJ2-1, with TRBD1 matching 11 bases. The trim removed 1 base at V and 6 bases at J, leaving 2 bases unmatched. The CDR3 is 15 residues long. CDR1 and CDR2 from the germline V gene are SGHNT and YENEEA.

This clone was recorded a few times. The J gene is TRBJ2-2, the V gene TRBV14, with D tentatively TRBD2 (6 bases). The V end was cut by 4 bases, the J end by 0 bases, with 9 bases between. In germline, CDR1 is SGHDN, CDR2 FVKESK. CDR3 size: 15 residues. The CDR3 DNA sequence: TGTGCCAGCAGCCCCGGGACTCCGAACACCGGGGAGCTGTTTTTT. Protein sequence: CASSPGTPNTGELFF. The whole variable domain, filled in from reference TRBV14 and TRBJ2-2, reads EAGVTQFPSHSVIEKGQTVTLRCDPISGHDNLYWYRRVMGKEIKFLLHFVKESKQDESGMPNNRFLAERTGGTYSTLKVQPAELEDSGVYFCASSPGTPNTGELFFGEGSRLTVL.

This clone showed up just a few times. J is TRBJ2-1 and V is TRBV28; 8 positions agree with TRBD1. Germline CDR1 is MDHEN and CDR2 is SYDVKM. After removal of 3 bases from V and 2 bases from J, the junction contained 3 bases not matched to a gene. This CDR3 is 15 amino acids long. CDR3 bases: TGTGCCAGCAGTTTGAGGACAGGGCCCTACAATGAGCAGTTCTTC. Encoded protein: CASSLRTGPYNEQFF.

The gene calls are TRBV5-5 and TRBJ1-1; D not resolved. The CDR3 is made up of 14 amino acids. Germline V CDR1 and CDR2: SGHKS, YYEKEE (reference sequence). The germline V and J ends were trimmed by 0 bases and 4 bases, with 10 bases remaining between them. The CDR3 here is CASSLGPGSTEAFF. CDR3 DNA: TGTGCCAGCAGCTTGGGCCCGGGGAGCACTGAAGCTTTCTTT. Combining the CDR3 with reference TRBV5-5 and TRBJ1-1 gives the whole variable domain DAGVTQSPTHLIKTRGQQVTLRCSPISGHKSVSWYQQVLGQGPQFIFQYYEKEERGRGNFPDRFSARQFPNYSSELNVNALLLGDSALYLCASSLGPGSTEAFFGQGTRLTVV.

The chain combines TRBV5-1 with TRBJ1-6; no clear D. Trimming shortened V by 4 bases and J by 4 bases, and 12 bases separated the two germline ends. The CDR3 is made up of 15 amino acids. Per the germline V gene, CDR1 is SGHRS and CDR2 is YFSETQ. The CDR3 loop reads CASSKTPRYNSPLHF. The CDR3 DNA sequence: TGCGCCAGCAGCAAAACCCCAAGATATAATTCACCCCTCCACTTT.

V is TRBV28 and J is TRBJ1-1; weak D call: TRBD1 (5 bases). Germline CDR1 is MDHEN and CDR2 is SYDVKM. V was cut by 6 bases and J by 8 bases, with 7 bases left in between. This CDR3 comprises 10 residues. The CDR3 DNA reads TGTGCCAGCAGCAAGGGGGAAGCTTTCTTT. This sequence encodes CASSKGEAFF. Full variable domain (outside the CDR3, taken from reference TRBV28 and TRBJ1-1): DVKVTQSSRYLVKRTGEKVFLECVQDMDHENMFWYRQDPGLGLRLIYFSYDVKMKEKGDIPEGYSVSREKKERFSLILESASTNQTSMYLCASSKGEAFFGQGTRLTVV.

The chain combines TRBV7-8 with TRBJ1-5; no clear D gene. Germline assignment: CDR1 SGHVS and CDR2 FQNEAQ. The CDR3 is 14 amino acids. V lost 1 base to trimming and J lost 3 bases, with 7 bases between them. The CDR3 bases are TGTGCCAGCAGCTTAGGGCCCCTCAATCAGCCCCAGCATTTT. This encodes CASSLGPLNQPQHF.

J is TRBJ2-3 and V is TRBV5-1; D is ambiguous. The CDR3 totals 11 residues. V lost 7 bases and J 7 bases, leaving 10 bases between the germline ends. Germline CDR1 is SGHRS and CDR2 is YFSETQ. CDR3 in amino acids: CASEEGNTQYF. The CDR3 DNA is TGCGCCAGCGAGGAAGGAAATACGCAGTATTTT.

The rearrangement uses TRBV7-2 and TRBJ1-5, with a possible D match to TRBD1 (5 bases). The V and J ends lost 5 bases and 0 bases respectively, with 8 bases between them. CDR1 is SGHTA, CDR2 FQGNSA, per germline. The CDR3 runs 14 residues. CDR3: CASSRGHSNQPQHF. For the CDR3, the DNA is TGTGCCAGCAGCCGTGGACATAGCAATCAGCCCCAGCATTTT.

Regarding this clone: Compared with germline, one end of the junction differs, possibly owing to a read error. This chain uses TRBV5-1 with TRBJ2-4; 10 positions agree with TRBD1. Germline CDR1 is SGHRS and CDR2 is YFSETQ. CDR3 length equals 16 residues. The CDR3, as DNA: TGCTCCAGCAGCCTGACAGGGGGCGGGTCCAAAAACATTCAGTACTTC. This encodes CSSSLTGGGSKNIQYF.

CDR3 sequence (DNA): TGTGCCAGCACAATATCCTCCACAGGGAATCAGCCCCAGCATTTT. It codes for CASTISSTGNQPQHF. The chain is built from TRBV28 and TRBJ1-5; D may be TRBD1 (6 bases). Germline-derived CDR1 and CDR2 are MDHEN and SYDVKM. The CDR3 runs 15 residues. The V and J ends lost 7 bases and 4 bases respectively, with 17 bases between them.

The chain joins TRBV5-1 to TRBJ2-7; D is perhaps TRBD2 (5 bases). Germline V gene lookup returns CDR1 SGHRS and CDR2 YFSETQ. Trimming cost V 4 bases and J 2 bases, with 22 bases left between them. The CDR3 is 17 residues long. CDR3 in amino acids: CASSGGSVAAGAYEQYF. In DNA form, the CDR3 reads TGCGCCAGCAGCGGAGGCAGTGTGGCAGCCGGAGCCTACGAGCAGTACTTC.

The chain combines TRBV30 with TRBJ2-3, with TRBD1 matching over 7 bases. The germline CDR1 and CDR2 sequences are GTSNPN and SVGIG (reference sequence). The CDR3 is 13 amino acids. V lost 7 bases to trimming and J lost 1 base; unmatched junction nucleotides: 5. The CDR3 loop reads CAFRDRGTDTQYF. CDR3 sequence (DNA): TGTGCCTTCCGAGACAGGGGCACAGATACGCAGTATTTT. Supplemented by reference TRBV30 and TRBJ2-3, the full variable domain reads SQTIHQWPATLVQPVGSPLSLECTVEGTSNPNLYWYRQAAGRGLQLLFYSVGIGQISSEVPQNLSASRPQDRQFILSSKKLLLSDSGFYLCAFRDRGTDTQYFGPGTRLTVL.

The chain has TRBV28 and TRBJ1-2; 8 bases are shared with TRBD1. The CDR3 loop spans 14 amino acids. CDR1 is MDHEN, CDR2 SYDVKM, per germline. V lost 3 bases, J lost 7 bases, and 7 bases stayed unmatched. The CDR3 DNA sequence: TGTGCCAGCAGTTTCAGGGACAGGTCCTTTGGCTACACCTTC. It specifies CASSFRDRSFGYTF.

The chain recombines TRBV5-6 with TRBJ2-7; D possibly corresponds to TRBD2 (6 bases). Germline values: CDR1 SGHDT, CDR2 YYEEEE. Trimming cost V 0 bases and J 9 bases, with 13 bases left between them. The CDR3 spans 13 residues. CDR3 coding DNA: TGTGCCAGCAGCTTGGAAGGTGGGGGGACGCAGTACTTC. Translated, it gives CASSLEGGGTQYF.

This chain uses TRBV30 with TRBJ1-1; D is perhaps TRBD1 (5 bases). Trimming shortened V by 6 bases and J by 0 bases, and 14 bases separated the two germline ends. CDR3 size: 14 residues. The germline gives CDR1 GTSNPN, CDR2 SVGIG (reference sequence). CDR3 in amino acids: CACGSGLLNTEAFF. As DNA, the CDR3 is TGTGCCTGTGGATCGGGACTCCTGAACACTGAAGCTTTCTTT. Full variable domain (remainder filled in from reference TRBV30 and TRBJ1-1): SQTIHQWPATLVQPVGSPLSLECTVEGTSNPNLYWYRQAAGRGLQLLFYSVGIGQISSEVPQNLSASRPQDRQFILSSKKLLLSDSGFYLCACGSGLLNTEAFFGQGTRLTVV.

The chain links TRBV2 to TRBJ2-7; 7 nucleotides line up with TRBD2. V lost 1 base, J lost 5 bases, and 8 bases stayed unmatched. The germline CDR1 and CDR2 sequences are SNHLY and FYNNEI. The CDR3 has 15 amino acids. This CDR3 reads CASSEDTAGRDEQYF. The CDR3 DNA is TGTGCCAGCAGTGAAGACACGGCAGGGAGGGACGAGCAGTACTTC.

The CDR3 sequence: CASSLTSGRADEQYF. Written as DNA, the CDR3 is TGCGCCAGCAGCTTGACTAGCGGGAGGGCCGATGAGCAGTACTTC. This chain joins TRBV5-1 and TRBJ2-7; 13 nucleotides match TRBD2. In germline, CDR1 is SGHRS, CDR2 YFSETQ. V shed 1 base, J shed 7 bases, and the junction held 5 bases outside the gene matches. The CDR3 extends over 15 amino acids.

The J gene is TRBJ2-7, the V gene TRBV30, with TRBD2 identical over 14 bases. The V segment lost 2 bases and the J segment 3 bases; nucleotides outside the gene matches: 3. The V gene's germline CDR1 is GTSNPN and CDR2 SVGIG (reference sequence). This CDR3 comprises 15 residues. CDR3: CAWSSGTSGGYEQYF. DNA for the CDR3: TGTGCCTGGAGTTCGGGGACTAGCGGGGGCTACGAGCAGTACTTC.